The sample holds a few counts of the clone carrying this TCR beta chain. Patients from Seattle were sampled longitudinally, starting during active infection. The data derive from a study of blood T cell repertoires in COVID-19. Overall study: COVID-19 samples, acute and convalescent, were from the United States, Italy and Spain. PBMCs, B-cell-depleted T cells, or T cells were the source of the cDNA or gDNA that made up the material.

Study processing details: The authors estimated nucleated cell counts from reference gene primer amplification. Assay: immunoSEQ multiplex PCR; the TCRdb copy retains only in-frame clones and omits some. V, J and clone size were drawn from that table, and D and trimming were deduced from the DNA. Of roughly 440,000 clones listed, roughly 88% were seen once; the top ten hold roughly 12%. CDR1 is SGHDT, CDR2 YYEEEE, per germline. Between the trimmed V and J ends, which lost 0 bases and 6 bases, there was a span of 12 bases. This CDR3 spans 14 amino acids. This clonotype originated in a woman between 45 and 60 years old with COVID-19, enrolled during active disease. Sequenced material: peripheral blood. The rearrangement links TRBV5-6 to TRBJ1-2, with D possibly being TRBD1 (5 bases). CDR3 sequence: CASSLGQLHDGYTF. CDR3 sequence (DNA): TGTGCCAGCAGCTTGGGACAGTTACATGATGGCTACACCTTC.